The 8 T cell receptor beta chains given below trace back to one sample, sequenced in a study of blood T cell repertoires in COVID-19 (dated by TCRdb to 2020 to 2021). Libraries were constructed by the immunoSEQ multiplex PCR assay. TCRdb obtained this table from immuneACCESS and retained in-frame rearrangements with V and J assigned. These tables miss some clones; where compared with another copy, unresolved V genes account for less than half of the shortfall, and the remainder is unexplained. The sample yields approximately 170,000 clones; less than 85% were counted once. The ten largest clones add up to around 12% of the sample. Sample: peripheral blood. Every receptor here comes from a woman aged 50 to 60 with acute or convalescent COVID-19.

The chain carries TRBV25-1 and TRBJ2-1; TRBD2 agrees at 7 bases. Losses at the gene ends were 2 bases for V and 4 bases for J; bases not matched to a gene: 8. Germline values: CDR1 MGHDK, CDR2 SYGVNS. The CDR3 spans 16 residues. This CDR3 reads CASSEIKAGSYNEQFF. The CDR3 DNA sequence: TGTGCCAGCAGTGAAATAAAAGCGGGGAGTTACAATGAGCAGTTCTTC. The full variable domain, with the rest looked up from reference TRBV25-1 and TRBJ2-1, is EADIYQTPRYLVIGTGKKITLECSQTMGHDKMYWYQQDPGMELHLIHYSYGVNSTEKGDLSSESTVSRIRTEHFPLTLESARPSHTSQYLCASSEIKAGSYNEQFFGPGTRLTVL.

About this clone itself: Other DNA sequences within the sample encode an identical CDR3. The chain joins TRBV6-5 to TRBJ2-1; possible D gene TRBD1, 5 bases. This CDR3 has 15 amino acids. V gave up 5 bases and J gave up 0 bases, with 11 bases separating them. Germline assignment: CDR1 MNHEY and CDR2 SVGAGI. The CDR3 loop is CASSPGRGSYNEQFF. In nucleotides, the CDR3 is TGTGCCAGCAGTCCAGGTAGGGGCTCCTACAATGAGCAGTTCTTC.

The chain uses TRBV28 and TRBJ1-1; D gene ambiguous. Looked up from germline, CDR1 is MDHEN and CDR2 is SYDVKM. The CDR3 is 16 amino acids. The V end was cut by 4 bases, the J end by 5 bases, with 20 bases between. The CDR3 nucleotides are TGTGCCAGCAGTTCCGCCTCTACGAGGGAATGGACTGAAGCTTTCTTT. This encodes CASSSASTREWTEAFF. The full variable domain, its missing parts supplied by reference TRBV28 and TRBJ1-1, is DVKVTQSSRYLVKRTGEKVFLECVQDMDHENMFWYRQDPGLGLRLIYFSYDVKMKEKGDIPEGYSVSREKKERFSLILESASTNQTSMYLCASSSASTREWTEAFFGQGTRLTVV.

The genes are TRBV6-5 and TRBJ1-6; 7 bases fit TRBD1. The CDR3 is 14 amino acids. Germline CDR1 reads MNHEY; CDR2 reads SVGAGI. V dropped 6 bases and J dropped 8; count of bases not matched to a gene: 7. The CDR3 here is CASRRQGGDSPLHF. The CDR3 DNA reads as TGTGCCAGCAGGAGACAGGGTGGAGATTCACCCCTCCACTTT.

This sequence joins TRBV5-1 and TRBJ1-4; TRBD1 is a possible D gene (5 bases). Trimming pared 2 bases from V and 8 bases from J, leaving 13 bases between. The V gene's germline CDR1 is SGHRS and CDR2 YFSETQ. The CDR3 length is 14 residues. CDR3 amino acids: CASSFGGTREKLFF. CDR3 sequence (DNA): TGCGCCAGCAGCTTTGGAGGGACCAGAGAAAAACTGTTTTTT.

The rearrangement uses TRBV24-1 and TRBJ1-4; D call uncertain. The CDR3 sequence is 14 residues long. CDR1 and CDR2 (germline): KGHDR, SFDVKD. Between the trimmed V and J ends, which lost 3 bases and 8 bases, there was a span of 12 bases. CDR3: CATSDLRTGEKLFF. CDR3 nucleotides: TGTGCCACCAGTGATCTCAGGACGGGAGAAAAACTGTTTTTT.

This chain's CDR3 is CASSVLRLRTGELFF. CDR3 in DNA: TGTGCCAGCAGCGTATTAAGGCTGCGGACCGGGGAGCTGTTTTTT. V usage is TRBV11-2 and J usage is TRBJ2-2; D is uncertain. V was cut by 5 bases and J by 5 bases, with 15 bases left in between. The V gene's germline CDR1 is SGHAT and CDR2 FQNNGV. The CDR3 runs 15 residues. Combining the CDR3 with reference TRBV11-2 and TRBJ2-2 gives the whole variable domain EAGVAQSPRYKIIEKRQSVAFWCNPISGHATLYWYQQILGQGPKLLIQFQNNGVVDDSQLPKDRFSAERLKGVDSTLKIQPAKLEDSAVYLCASSVLRLRTGELFFGEGSRLTVL.

The chain links TRBV6-6 to TRBJ2-3; TRBD2 agrees at 9 bases. Germline CDR1 is MNHNY and CDR2 is SVGAGI (reference sequence). This CDR3 region has 15 residues. The ends lost 6 bases at V and 0 bases at J; junction bases unmatched: 4. This CDR3 is CASSRGLASTDTQYF. As DNA, the CDR3 is TGTGCCAGCAGCCGGGGACTAGCTAGCACAGATACGCAGTATTTT.